Reported below is one TCR beta chain. Its matching antigen is unknown. The sample comes from a study of T-cell memory formation after mild COVID-19. Study-level findings and limits: The study detected some responding clones in pre-infection memory, suggesting cross-reactive memory joined.

One entry per CDR3 protein, called by TCRdb with MiXCR from the 5' RACE reads. The data show some 270,000 distinct CDR3 sequences, over 15% seen once. Sequenced input: PBMCs or a T cell subset sorted from them (not recorded which). This clonotype was sampled from an adult woman who had mild COVID-19 (a few samples of this study predate the infection). Cell type and time point are not known.

CDR3 sequence: CASSPPTRNGYTF. DNA of the CDR3: TGTGCCAGCAGTCCCCCGACGAGGAATGGCTACACCTTC. This chain links TRBV12-3 or TRBV12-4 with TRBJ1-2; D uncertain. The CDR3 covers 13 residues. V was shortened by 5 bases and J by 6 bases, with 13 bases between the two germline ends.